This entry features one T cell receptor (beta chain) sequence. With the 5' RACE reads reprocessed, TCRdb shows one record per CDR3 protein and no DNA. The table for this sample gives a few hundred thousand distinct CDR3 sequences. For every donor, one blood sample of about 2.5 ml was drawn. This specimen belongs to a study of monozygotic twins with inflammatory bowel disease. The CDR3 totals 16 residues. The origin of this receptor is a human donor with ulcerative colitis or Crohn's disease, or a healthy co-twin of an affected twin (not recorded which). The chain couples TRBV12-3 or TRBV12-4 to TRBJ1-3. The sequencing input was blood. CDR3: CASSREAPGTGNTIYF.